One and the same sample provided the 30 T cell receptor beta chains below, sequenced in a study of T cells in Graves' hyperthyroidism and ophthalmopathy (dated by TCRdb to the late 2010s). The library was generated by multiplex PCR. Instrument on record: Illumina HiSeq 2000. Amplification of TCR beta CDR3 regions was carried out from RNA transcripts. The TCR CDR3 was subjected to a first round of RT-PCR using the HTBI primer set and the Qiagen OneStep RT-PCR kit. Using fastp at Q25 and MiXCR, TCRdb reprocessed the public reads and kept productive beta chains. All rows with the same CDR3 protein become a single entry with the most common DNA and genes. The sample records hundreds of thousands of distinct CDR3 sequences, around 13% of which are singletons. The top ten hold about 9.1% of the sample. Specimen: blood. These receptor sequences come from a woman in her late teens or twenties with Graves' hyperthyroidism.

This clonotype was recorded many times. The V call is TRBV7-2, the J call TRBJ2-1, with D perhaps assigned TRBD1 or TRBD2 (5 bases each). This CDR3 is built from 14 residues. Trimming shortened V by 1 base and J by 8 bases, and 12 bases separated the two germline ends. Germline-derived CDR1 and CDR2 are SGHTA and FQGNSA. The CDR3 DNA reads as TGTGCCAGCAGCTTAGGGGGGTCGGTGGATGAGCAGTTCTTC. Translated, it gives CASSLGGSVDEQFF.

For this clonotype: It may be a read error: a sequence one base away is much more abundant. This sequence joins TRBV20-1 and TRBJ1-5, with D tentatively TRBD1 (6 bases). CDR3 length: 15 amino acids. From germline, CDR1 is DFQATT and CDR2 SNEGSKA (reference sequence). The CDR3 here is CGARTRSGADQPQHF. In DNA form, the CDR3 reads TGCGGTGCTAGAACCAGGTCAGGGGCGGATCAGCCCCAGCATTTT.

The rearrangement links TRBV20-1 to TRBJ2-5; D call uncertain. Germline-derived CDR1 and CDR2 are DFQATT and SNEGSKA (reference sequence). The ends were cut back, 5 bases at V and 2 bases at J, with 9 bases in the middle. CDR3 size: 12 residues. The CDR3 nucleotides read TGCAGTGCTGAAGAGACGCAAGAGACCCAGTACTTC. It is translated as CSAEETQETQYF.

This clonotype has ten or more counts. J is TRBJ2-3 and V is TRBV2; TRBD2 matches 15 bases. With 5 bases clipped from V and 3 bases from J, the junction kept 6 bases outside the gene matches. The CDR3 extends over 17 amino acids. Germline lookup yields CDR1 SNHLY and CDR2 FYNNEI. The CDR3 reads CASSRTSGRAGTDTQYF. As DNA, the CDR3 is TGTGCCAGCAGTAGGACTAGCGGGAGGGCCGGGACAGATACGCAGTATTTT.

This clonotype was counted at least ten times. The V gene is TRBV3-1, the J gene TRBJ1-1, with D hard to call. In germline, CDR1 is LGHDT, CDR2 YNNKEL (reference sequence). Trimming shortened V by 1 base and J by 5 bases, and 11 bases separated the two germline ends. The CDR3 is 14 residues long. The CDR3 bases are TGTGCCAGCAGCCAAGTCGTGGGAGGGACTGAAGCTTTCTTT. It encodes CASSQVVGGTEAFF.

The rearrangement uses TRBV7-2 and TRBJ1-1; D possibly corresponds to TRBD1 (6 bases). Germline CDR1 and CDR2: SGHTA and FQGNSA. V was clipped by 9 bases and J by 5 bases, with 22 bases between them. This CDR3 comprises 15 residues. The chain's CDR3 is CASSIAGGAVTEAFF. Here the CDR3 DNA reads TGTGCCAGTAGTATAGCTGGGGGGGCTGTTACTGAAGCTTTCTTT.

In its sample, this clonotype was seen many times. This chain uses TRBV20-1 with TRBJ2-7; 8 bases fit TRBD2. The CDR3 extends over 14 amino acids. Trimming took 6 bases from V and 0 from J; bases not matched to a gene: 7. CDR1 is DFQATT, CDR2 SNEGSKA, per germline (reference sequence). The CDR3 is CSALLAAFSYEQYF. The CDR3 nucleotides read TGCAGTGCCCTACTAGCGGCGTTCTCCTACGAGCAGTACTTC.

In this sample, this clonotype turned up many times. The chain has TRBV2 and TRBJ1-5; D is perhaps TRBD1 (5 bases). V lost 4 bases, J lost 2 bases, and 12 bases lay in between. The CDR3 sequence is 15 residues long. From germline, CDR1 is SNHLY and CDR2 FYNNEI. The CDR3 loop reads CASSATGGGNQPQHF. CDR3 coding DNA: TGTGCCAGCAGTGCCACAGGAGGGGGCAATCAGCCCCAGCATTTT. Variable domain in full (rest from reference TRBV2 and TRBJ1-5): EPEVTQTPSHQVTQMGQEVILRCVPISNHLYFYWYRQILGQKVEFLVSFYNNEISEKSEIFDDQFSVERPDGSNFTLKIRSTKLEDSAMYFCASSATGGGNQPQHFGDGTRLSIL.

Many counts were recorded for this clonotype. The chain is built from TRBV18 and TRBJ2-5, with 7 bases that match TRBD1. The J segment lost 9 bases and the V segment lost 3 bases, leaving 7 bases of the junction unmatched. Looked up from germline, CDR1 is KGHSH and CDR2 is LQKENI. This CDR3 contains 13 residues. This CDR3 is CASSPTGSRAQYF. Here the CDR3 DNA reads TGTGCCAGCTCACCGACAGGGTCCCGGGCCCAGTACTTC. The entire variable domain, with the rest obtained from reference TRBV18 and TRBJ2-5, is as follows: NAGVMQNPRHLVRRRGQEARLRCSPMKGHSHVYWYRQLPEEGLKFMVYLQKENIIDESGMPKERFSAEFPKEGPSILRIQQVVRGDSAAYFCASSPTGSRAQYFGPGTRLLVL.

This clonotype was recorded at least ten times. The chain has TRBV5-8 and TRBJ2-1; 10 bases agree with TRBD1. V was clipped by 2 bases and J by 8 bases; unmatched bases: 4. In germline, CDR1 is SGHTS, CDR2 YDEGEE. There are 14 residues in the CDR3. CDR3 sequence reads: CASSFTGTGDEQFF. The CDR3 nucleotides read TGTGCCAGCAGCTTTACCGGGACAGGGGATGAGCAGTTCTTC.

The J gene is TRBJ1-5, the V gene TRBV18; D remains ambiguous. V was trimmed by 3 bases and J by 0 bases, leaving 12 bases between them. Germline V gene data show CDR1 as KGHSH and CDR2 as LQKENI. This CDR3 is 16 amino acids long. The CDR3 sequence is CASSPEAVNSNQPQHF. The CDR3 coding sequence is TGTGCCAGCTCACCGGAGGCAGTTAATAGCAATCAGCCCCAGCATTTT.

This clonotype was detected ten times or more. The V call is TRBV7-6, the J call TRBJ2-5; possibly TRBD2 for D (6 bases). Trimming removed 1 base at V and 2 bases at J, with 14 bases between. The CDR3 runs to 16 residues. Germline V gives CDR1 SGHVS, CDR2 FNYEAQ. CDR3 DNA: TGTGCCAGCAGCTTAGAAGGGTTTGGGGGGCAAGAGACCCAGTACTTC. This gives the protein CASSLEGFGGQETQYF.

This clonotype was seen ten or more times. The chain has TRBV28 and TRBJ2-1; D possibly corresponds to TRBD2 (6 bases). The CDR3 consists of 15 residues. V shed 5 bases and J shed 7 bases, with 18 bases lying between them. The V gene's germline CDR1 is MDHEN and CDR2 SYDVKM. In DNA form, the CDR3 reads TGTGCCAGCAGTGCAATACCGGATGGGGGGAATGAGCAGTTCTTC. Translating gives CASSAIPDGGNEQFF.

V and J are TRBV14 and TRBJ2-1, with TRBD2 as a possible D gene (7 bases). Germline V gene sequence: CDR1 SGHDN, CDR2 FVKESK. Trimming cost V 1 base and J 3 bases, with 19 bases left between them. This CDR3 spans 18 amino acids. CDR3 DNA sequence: TGTGCCAGCAGCCAAGTTGGCAGGCGGGGGCGATACTACAATGAGCAGTTCTTC. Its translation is CASSQVGRRGRYYNEQFF.

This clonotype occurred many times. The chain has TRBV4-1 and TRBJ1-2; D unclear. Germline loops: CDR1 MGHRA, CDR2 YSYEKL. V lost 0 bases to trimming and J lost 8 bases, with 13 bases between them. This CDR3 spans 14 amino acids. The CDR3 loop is CASSQEFGVDGYTF. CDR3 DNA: TGCGCCAGCAGCCAAGAATTCGGGGTGGACGGCTACACCTTC.

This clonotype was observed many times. CDR3 bases: TGTGCCAGCAGCCAAGGGCAAAAGCGGGTGACCTACGAGCAGTACTTC. As protein: CASSQGQKRVTYEQYF. This rearrangement joins TRBV3-1 to TRBJ2-7, with TRBD2 as a possible D gene (6 bases). From germline, CDR1 is LGHDT and CDR2 YNNKEL (reference sequence). The CDR3 contains 16 residues. Trimming pared 1 base from V and 2 bases from J, leaving 15 bases between.

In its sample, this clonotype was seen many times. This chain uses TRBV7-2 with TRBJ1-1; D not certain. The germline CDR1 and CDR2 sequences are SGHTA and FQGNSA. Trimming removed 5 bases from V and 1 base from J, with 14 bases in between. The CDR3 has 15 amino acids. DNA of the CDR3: TGTGCCAGCAGCGTCCGACGCGGGAGGAACACTGAAGCTTTCTTT. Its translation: CASSVRRGRNTEAFF. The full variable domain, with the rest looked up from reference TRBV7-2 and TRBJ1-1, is GAGVSQSPSNKVTEKGKDVELRCDPISGHTALYWYRQSLGQGLEFLIYFQGNSAPDKSGLPSDRFSAERTGGSVSTLTIQRTQQEDSAVYLCASSVRRGRNTEAFFGQGTRLTVV.

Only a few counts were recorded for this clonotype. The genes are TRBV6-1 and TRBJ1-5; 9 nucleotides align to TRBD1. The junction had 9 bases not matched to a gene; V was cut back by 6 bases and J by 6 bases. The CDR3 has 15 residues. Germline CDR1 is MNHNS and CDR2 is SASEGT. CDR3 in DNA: TGTGCCAGCAGACCGACAGGGGGAGGAGGTCAGCCCCAGCATTTT. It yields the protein CASRPTGGGGQPQHF.

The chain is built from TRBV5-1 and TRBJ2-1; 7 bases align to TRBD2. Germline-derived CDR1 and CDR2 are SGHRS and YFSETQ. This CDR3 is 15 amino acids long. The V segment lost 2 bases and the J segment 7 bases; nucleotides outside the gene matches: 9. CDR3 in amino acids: CASSLSAGPGNEQFF. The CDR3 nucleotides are TGCGCCAGCAGCTTATCAGCGGGGCCGGGGAATGAGCAGTTCTTC. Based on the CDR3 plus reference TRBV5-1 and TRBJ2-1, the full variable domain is KAGVTQTPRYLIKTRGQQVTLSCSPISGHRSVSWYQQTPGQGLQFLFEYFSETQRNKGNFPGRFSGRQFSNSRSEMNVSTLELGDSALYLCASSLSAGPGNEQFFGPGTRLTVL.

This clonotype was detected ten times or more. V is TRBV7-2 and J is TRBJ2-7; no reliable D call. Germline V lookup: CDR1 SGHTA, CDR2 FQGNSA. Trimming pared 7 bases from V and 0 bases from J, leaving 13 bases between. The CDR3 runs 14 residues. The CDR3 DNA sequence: TGTGCCAGCACCTCAGATCTCTACTCCTACGAGCAGTACTTC. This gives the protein CASTSDLYSYEQYF.

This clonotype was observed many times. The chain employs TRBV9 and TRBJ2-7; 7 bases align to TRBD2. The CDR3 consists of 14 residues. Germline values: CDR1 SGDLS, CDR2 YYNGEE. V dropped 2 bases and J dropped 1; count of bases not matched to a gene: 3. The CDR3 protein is CASSVSGRSYEQYF. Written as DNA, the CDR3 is TGTGCCAGCAGCGTTAGCGGGCGTTCCTACGAGCAGTACTTC. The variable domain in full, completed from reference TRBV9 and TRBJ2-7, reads DSGVTQTPKHLITATGQRVTLRCSPRSGDLSVYWYQQSLDQGLQFLIQYYNGEERAKGNILERFSAQQFPDLHSELNLSSLELGDSALYFCASSVSGRSYEQYFGPGTRLTVT.

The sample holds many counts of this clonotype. In DNA form, the CDR3 reads TGTGCCAGCAGTTTATGGTCAGGGTCCAATCAGCCCCAGCATTTT. Translated, it gives CASSLWSGSNQPQHF. The J gene is TRBJ1-5, the V gene TRBV12-3 or TRBV12-4; the D gene is possibly TRBD1 (5 bases). This CDR3 is built from 15 residues. The germline V and J ends were trimmed by 2 bases and 3 bases, with 11 bases remaining between them.

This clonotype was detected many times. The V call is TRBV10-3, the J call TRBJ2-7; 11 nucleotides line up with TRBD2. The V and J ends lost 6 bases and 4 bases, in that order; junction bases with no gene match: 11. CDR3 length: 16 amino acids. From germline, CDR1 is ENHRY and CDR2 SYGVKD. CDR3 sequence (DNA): TGTGCCATCAGCCGGGCACTAGCGGGAGAAAAGTACGAGCAGTACTTC. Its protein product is CAISRALAGEKYEQYF.

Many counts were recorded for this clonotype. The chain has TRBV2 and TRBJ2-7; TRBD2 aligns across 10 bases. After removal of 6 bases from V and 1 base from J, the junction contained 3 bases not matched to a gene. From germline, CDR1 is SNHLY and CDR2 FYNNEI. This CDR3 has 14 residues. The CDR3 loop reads CASRGLAQSYEQYF. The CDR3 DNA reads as TGTGCCAGCAGGGGACTAGCGCAATCCTACGAGCAGTACTTC.

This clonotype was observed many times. The CDR3 nucleotides are TGTGCCTGGACCCCAGTTCCCGGAGGCATTCAGTACTTC. As protein: CAWTPVPGGIQYF. V gene TRBV30 combines with J gene TRBJ2-4; maybe TRBD2 (5 bases). Germline CDR1 GTSNPN, CDR2 SVGIG (reference sequence). The CDR3 is 13 amino acids. The V end lost 4 bases, the J end lost 9 bases, and 16 bases lay between the germline ends.

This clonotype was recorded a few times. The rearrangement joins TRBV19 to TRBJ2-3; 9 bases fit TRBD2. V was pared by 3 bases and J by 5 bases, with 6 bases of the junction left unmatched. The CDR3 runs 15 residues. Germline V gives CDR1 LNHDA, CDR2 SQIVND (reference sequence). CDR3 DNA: TGTGCCAGTAGTATTGCGGCGGGAGGGTTAGATACGCAGTATTTT. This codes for CASSIAAGGLDTQYF.

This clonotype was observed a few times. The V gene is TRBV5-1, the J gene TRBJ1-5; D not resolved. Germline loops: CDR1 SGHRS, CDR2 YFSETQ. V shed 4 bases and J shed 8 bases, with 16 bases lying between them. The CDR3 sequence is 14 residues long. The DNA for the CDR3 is TGCGCCAGCAGCACTGGACCGGGTAGAGAGCCCCAGCATTTT. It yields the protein CASSTGPGREPQHF.

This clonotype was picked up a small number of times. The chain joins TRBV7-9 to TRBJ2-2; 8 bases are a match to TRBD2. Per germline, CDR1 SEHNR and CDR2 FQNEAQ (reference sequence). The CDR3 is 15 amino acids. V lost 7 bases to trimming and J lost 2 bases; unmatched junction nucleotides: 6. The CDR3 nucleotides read TGTGCCAGCAAAATACTAGCGGCAAACACCGGGGAGCTGTTTTTT. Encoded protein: CASKILAANTGELFF. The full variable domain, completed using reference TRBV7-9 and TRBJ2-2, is DTGVSQNPRHKITKRGQNVTFRCDPISEHNRLYWYRQTLGQGPEFLTYFQNEAQLEKSRLLSDRFSAERPKGSFSTLEIQRTEQGDSAMYLCASKILAANTGELFFGEGSRLTVL.

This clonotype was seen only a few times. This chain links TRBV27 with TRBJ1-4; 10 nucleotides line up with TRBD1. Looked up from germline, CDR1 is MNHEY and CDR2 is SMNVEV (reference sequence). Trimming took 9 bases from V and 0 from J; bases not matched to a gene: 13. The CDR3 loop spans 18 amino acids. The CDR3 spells CASTSYRDRGTTNEKLFF. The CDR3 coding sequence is TGTGCCAGTACTTCCTATCGGGACAGGGGTACAACTAATGAAAAACTGTTTTTT.

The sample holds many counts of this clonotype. CDR3: CASLAQSTDTQYF. In DNA form, the CDR3 reads TGTGCCAGCCTTGCCCAGAGCACAGATACGCAGTATTTT. The chain is built from TRBV11-1 and TRBJ2-3; no firm D call. CDR3 size: 13 residues. Germline-derived CDR1 and CDR2 are SGHAT and FQDESV (reference sequence). The V end was cut by 8 bases, the J end by 0 bases, with 9 bases between. Looking up the rest from reference TRBV11-1 and TRBJ2-3 gives the full variable domain: EAEVAQSPRYKITEKSQAVAFWCDPISGHATLYWYRQILGQGPELLVQFQDESVVDDSQLPKDRFSAERLKGVDSTLKIQPAELGDSAMYLCASLAQSTDTQYFGPGTRLTVL.